What follows are 3 T cell receptor beta chains derived from one specimen sequenced in a study of shared clonotypes between healthy human individuals (dated by TCRdb to 2019 to 2021). Preparation of the library involved the immunoSEQ multiplex PCR assay. The table was pulled from immuneACCESS by TCRdb, which kept in-frame rearrangements only. Such tables lose some clones; where checked, under half of the loss comes from unresolved V genes, and the rest has no known cause. The sample includes fewer than 2.5 million clones, with 93% observed a single time. The ten largest clones take up about 0.39% of the sample. Sequencing was carried out using naive CD4+ T cells from PBMCs. Explained via the paper, the cell subset or site label denotes: CD45RA+ positively selected. These receptors came from a man in his late teens or twenties in good health. Some clones in this sample may be carry-over from other donors' samples.

The chain carries TRBV25-1 and TRBJ1-1; perhaps TRBD1 as D (5 bases). The CDR3 runs to 13 residues. Trimming took 4 bases from V and 1 from J, leaving 7 bases between them. The germline CDR1 and CDR2 sequences are MGHDK and SYGVNS. CDR3 loop: CASSATENTEAFF. CDR3 sequence (DNA): TGTGCCAGCAGTGCGACAGAGAACACTGAAGCTTTCTTT. Complete variable domain (other parts from reference TRBV25-1 and TRBJ1-1): EADIYQTPRYLVIGTGKKITLECSQTMGHDKMYWYQQDPGMELHLIHYSYGVNSTEKGDLSSESTVSRIRTEHFPLTLESARPSHTSQYLCASSATENTEAFFGQGTRLTVV.

The chain links TRBV7-8 to TRBJ1-5, with 11 bases identical to TRBD1. The length of the CDR3 is 15 residues. Germline V gene sequence: CDR1 SGHVS, CDR2 FQNEAQ. The V segment lost 5 bases and the J segment 6 bases; nucleotides outside the gene matches: 6. CDR3 amino acids: CASSQRGQGGQPQHF. DNA for the CDR3: TGTGCCAGCAGCCAAAGGGGACAGGGGGGTCAGCCCCAGCATTTT.

V is TRBV28 and J is TRBJ2-2; D is possibly TRBD1 (6 bases). Trimming left V 2 bases short and J 1 base short, with 20 bases between. CDR1 is MDHEN, CDR2 SYDVKM, per germline. The CDR3 extends over 19 amino acids. CDR3 sequence reads: CASSLGVRGWSENTGELFF. Here the CDR3 DNA reads TGTGCCAGCAGTTTAGGAGTCAGGGGTTGGTCGGAGAACACCGGGGAGCTGTTTTTT.